This is a list of T cell receptor beta chains from one sample in a study of cytomegalovirus exposure and HLA in healthy donors. TCRdb's table, derived via immunoSEQ multiplex PCR, lists solely in-frame clones and lacks some. The sample includes 80,000 to 95,000 clones, approximately 85% of them seen just once. Material for sequencing was PBMCs. Source of these receptors: a woman between 18 and 29 years old in good health and CMV-seropositive. The conserved cysteine and the conserved F or W are not part of the CDR3 here. Fields, in order: V gene, J gene, CDR3 protein.

TRBV5-6,TRBJ1-4,ASSFLDRGNEKLF
TRBV18,TRBJ2-7,ASSPDITYEQY
TRBV7-9,TRBJ2-2,ATGHRVSTGELF
TRBV29-1,TRBJ2-3,SLGGLAGFGVADTQY
TRBV18,TRBJ2-3,ASSRDFFRADTQY
TRBV5-4,TRBJ2-7,ASSPLTGDEQY
TRBV19,TRBJ1-5,ASSILYQPQH
TRBV19,.,ASSIRRGSYEQY
TRBV19,TRBJ1-2,ASLPGGSARYGYT
TRBV2,TRBJ2-7,ASRDGPGNEQY
TRBV29-1,TRBJ1-1,SVEGTDRVGTEAF
TRBV10-3,TRBJ1-3,AIRDFLRGAIY
TRBV2,TRBJ2-1,ASRGTAGYNEQF
TRBV2,TRBJ1-1,ASSDSSTSMNTEAF
TRBV7-9,TRBJ2-7,ASSLRQYEQY
TRBV5-4,TRBJ2-1,ASRVTSGGVGNEQF
TRBV5-1,TRBJ2-2,ASSLVSSGNTGELF
TRBV4-1,TRBJ2-5,ASSQGLAGGRETQY
TRBV5-1,TRBJ2-7,ASSLGWTGDYEQY
TRBV9,TRBJ2-2,ASRIHGTPNTGELF
TRBV6-5,TRBJ2-7,ASREGQGAREQY
TRBV19,TRBJ2-7,ASSPGTDYEQY
TRBV18,TRBJ2-3,ASSPDSSSTDTQY
TRBV6-5,TRBJ2-5,ASSYGGLEEETQY
TRBV6-1,TRBJ1-5,ASSPGQENQPQH
TRBV6-6,TRBJ1-1,ASSQGTFYDTEAF
TRBV7-8,TRBJ2-5,ASSSSSTGSEETQY
TRBV7-7,TRBJ1-6,ASSSGKNSPLH
TRBV6-4,TRBJ1-2,ASSKTGRDYGYT
TRBV23-1,TRBJ2-3,ASSQSLCGGVGTQY
TRBV5-1,TRBJ1-4,ASSPGQHLNEKLF